The 10 T cell receptor beta chains reported below all come from one sample, sequenced in a study of blood T cell repertoires in COVID-19 (dated by TCRdb to 2018 to 2020). Preparation of the library involved the immunoSEQ multiplex PCR assay. TCRdb provides this immuneACCESS table in a form limited to in-frame rearrangements. Some clones are lacking; in checked studies, under half of them reflect an unresolved V gene, and why the rest are absent is not known. Counted in this sample were more than 80,000 clones; approximately 86% of them appeared once. Approximately 1.7% of the sample lies in the top ten. The sample comprised peripheral blood. The source is an elderly man with acute or convalescent COVID-19.

The V gene is TRBV6-5, the J gene TRBJ2-1, with D possibly being TRBD2 (5 bases). Germline lookup yields CDR1 MNHEY and CDR2 SVGAGI. The CDR3 totals 15 residues. The ends were cut back, 2 bases at V and 4 bases at J, with 12 bases in the middle. Here the CDR3 reads CASSYAPTRYNEQFF. The CDR3 region has the DNA TGTGCCAGCAGTTACGCCCCTACTAGGTACAATGAGCAGTTCTTC.

DNA of the CDR3: TGTGCCAGCAGCGTAAGGACAGATAATTCACCCCTCCACTTT. Translation gives CASSVRTDNSPLHF. This sequence joins TRBV9 and TRBJ1-6, with a weak D call TRBD1 (6 bases). The V gene's germline CDR1 is SGDLS and CDR2 YYNGEE. V gave up 1 base and J gave up 5 bases, with 7 bases separating them. The CDR3 is 14 amino acids.

The chain carries TRBV18 and TRBJ2-5; D may be TRBD2 (5 bases). CDR1 and CDR2 (germline): KGHSH, LQKENI. The CDR3 extends over 11 amino acids. Trimming took 8 bases from V and 5 from J, leaving 9 bases between them. DNA for the CDR3: TGTGCCAGCGCCAGAGGGGAGACCCAGTACTTC. It codes for CASARGETQYF.

This chain links TRBV3-1 (or the pseudogene TRBV3-2) with TRBJ2-7; D perhaps matches TRBD1 (5 bases). V lost 0 bases to trimming and J lost 4 bases, with 10 bases between them. The V gene's germline CDR1 is LGHDT and CDR2 YNNKEL (reference sequence). This CDR3 contains 14 residues. Here the CDR3 reads CASSQDQGSYEQYF. The CDR3 nucleotides are TGTGCCAGCAGCCAAGATCAGGGTTCTTACGAGCAGTACTTC.

The chain uses TRBV2 and TRBJ2-2; D perhaps matches TRBD2 (6 bases). This CDR3 region has 20 residues. The V end was cut by 1 base, the J end by 5 bases, with 26 bases between. Germline V gives CDR1 SNHLY, CDR2 FYNNEI. CDR3 residues: CASSEGKGRTGDRLTGELFF. The DNA of the CDR3 is TGTGCCAGCAGTGAAGGGAAGGGGAGGACGGGAGACCGCCTTACCGGGGAGCTGTTTTTT.

This clone appeared a single time. The chain uses TRBV6-5 and TRBJ2-7; TRBD1 aligns across 7 bases. The CDR3 length is 15 residues. Germline V CDR1 and CDR2: MNHEY, SVGAGI. With V trimmed by 2 bases and J by 3 bases, 7 bases remained unmatched. CDR3 protein: CASSYNLGGLYEQYF. The CDR3 DNA sequence: TGTGCCAGCAGTTACAACCTAGGGGGCCTCTACGAGCAGTACTTC.

The chain links TRBV7-6 to TRBJ2-5; TRBD2 matches 8 bases. The CDR3 runs to 15 residues. With V trimmed by 5 bases and J by 1 base, 6 bases remained unmatched. Germline V CDR1 and CDR2: SGHVS, FNYEAQ. The CDR3 is CASSLSGEPQETQYF. The CDR3 nucleotides are TGTGCCAGCAGCCTTAGCGGGGAACCCCAAGAGACCCAGTACTTC.

This chain uses TRBV28 with TRBJ2-7; a possible D gene is TRBD2 (5 bases). Trimming took 5 bases from V and 2 from J, leaving 10 bases between them. Germline assignment: CDR1 MDHEN and CDR2 SYDVKM. The CDR3 is 13 residues long. The CDR3 region is CASSPGSTYEQYF. The CDR3 coding sequence is TGTGCCAGCAGTCCGGGGTCGACCTACGAGCAGTACTTC.

The rearrangement uses TRBV5-1 and TRBJ2-1; D is perhaps TRBD2 (5 bases). Germline V gene data show CDR1 as SGHRS and CDR2 as YFSETQ. The CDR3 has 13 amino acids. Trimming stripped 2 bases from V and 5 bases from J, with 8 bases between. This CDR3 is CASSLGLDNEQFF. The CDR3 DNA sequence: TGCGCCAGCAGCTTAGGACTCGACAATGAGCAGTTCTTC.

The chain employs TRBV6-6 and TRBJ2-3; possible D gene TRBD1, 5 bases. The CDR3 runs 12 residues. Germline V lookup: CDR1 MNHNY, CDR2 SVGAGI (reference sequence). Trimming stripped 3 bases from V and 11 bases from J, with 12 bases between. The CDR3 DNA sequence: TGTGCCAGCAGTTATTCGCAGGGTGGGCAGTATTTT. It yields the protein CASSYSQGGQYF.